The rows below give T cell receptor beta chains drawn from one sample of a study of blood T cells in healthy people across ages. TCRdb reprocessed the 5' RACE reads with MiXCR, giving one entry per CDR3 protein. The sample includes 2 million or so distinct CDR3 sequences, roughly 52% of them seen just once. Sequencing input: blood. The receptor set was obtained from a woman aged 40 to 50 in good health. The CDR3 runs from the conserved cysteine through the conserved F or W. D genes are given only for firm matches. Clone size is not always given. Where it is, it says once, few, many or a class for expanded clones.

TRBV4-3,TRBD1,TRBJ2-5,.,CVSSQDPPDRGLWETQYF,TGCGTCAGCAGCCAAGACCCTCCGGACAGGGGCCTTTGGGAGACCCAGTACTTC
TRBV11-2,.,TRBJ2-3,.,CASSTASAVTDTQYF,TGTGCCAGCAGCACAGCCTCAGCGGTCACAGATACGCAGTATTTT
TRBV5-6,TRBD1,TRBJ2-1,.,CASSLDLGTGGGNEQFF,TGTGCCAGCAGCCTAGACCTCGGGACAGGGGGCGGGAATGAGCAGTTCTTC
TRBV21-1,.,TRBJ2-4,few,CASSKVPARSKNIQYF,TGTGCCAGCAGCAAAGTTCCGGCCAGGTCGAAAAACATTCAGTACTTC
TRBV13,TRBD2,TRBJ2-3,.,CASSLGPGGSTDTQYF,TGTGCCAGCAGCTTAGGTCCGGGGGGGAGCACAGATACGCAGTATTTT
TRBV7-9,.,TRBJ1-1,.,CASSPTGSRTEAFF,TGTGCCAGCAGCCCTACAGGGTCAAGGACTGAAGCTTTCTTT
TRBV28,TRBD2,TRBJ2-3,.,CASSFTGGGAPDTQYF,TGTGCCAGCAGTTTTACGGGCGGGGGTGCGCCAGATACGCAGTATTTT
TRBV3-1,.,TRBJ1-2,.,CASSHPKRGGDYGYTF,TGTGCCAGCAGCCACCCCAAACGAGGGGGGGACTATGGCTACACCTTC
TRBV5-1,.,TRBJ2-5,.,CASSLKGVKETQYF,TGCGCCAGCAGCTTGAAAGGCGTAAAAGAGACCCAGTACTTC
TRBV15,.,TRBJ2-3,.,CATSRDPGAGTQYF,TGTGCCACCAGCAGAGATCCCGGGGCGGGTACGCAGTATTTT
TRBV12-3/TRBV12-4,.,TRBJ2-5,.,CASSQRARAAEAQYF,TGTGCCAGCAGCCAAAGGGCCAGGGCAGCAGAGGCCCAGTACTTC
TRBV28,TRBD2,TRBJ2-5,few,CASRSIAGGRETQYF,TGTGCCAGCAGGTCGATAGCGGGGGGCCGTGAGACCCAGTACTTC
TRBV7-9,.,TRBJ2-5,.,CASSPYLGETQYF,TGTGCCAGCAGCCCTTATCTCGGGGAGACCCAGTACTTC
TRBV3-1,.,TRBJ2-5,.,CASSQGLASHNEQYF,TGTGCCAGCAGCCAAGGCCTAGCGTCACATAATGAGCAGTACTTC
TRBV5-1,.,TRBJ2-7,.,CASSLIQGDYEQYF,TGCGCCAGCAGCTTAATCCAGGGTGACTACGAGCAGTACTTC
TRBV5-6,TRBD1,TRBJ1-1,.,CASSFIGTGSSTEAFF,TGTGCCAGCAGCTTTATCGGGACAGGGTCTTCCACTGAAGCTTTCTTT
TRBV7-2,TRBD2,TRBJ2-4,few,CASSLVSGGLAKNIQYF,TGTGCCAGCAGCTTAGTTAGCGGGGGACTAGCCAAAAACATTCAGTACTTC
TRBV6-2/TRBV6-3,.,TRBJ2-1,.,CASSHLNEQFF,TGTGCCAGCAGCCACCTGAATGAGCAGTTCTTC
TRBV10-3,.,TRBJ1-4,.,CAISESRTLYEKLFF,TGTGCCATCAGTGAGTCCAGGACCCTATATGAAAAACTGTTTTTT
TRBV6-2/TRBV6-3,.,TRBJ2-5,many,CATGGQETQYF,TGTGCCACAGGGGGGCAAGAGACCCAGTACTTC
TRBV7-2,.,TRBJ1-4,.,CASSLRGSGKLFF,TGTGCCAGCAGCTTACGGGGTAGTGGAAAACTGTTTTTT
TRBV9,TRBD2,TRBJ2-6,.,CASSARTSGGATGANVLTF,TGTGCCAGCAGCGCAAGGACTAGCGGGGGGGCTACTGGGGCCAACGTCCTGACTTTC
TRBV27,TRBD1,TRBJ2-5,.,CASSVSLTDRLRETQYF,TGTGCCAGCAGTGTGTCCCTCACGGACAGGCTACGGGAGACCCAGTACTTC
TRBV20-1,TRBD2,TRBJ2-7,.,CSARDLGLEVDEQYF,TGCAGTGCTAGAGATCTAGGACTAGAAGTCGACGAGCAGTACTTC
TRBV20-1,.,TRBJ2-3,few,CSARFSEKFTDTQYF,TGCAGTGCTAGGTTTAGCGAGAAATTTACAGATACGCAGTATTTT
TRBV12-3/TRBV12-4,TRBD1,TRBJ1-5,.,CASRTGTAHNQPQHF,TGTGCCAGCAGAACCGGGACAGCGCACAATCAGCCCCAGCATTTT
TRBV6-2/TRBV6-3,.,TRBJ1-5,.,CASSYSGRGRIYSNQPQHF,TGTGCCAGCAGTTACTCGGGACGGGGCCGAATTTATAGCAATCAGCCCCAGCATTTT
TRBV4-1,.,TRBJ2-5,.,CASSQDSPTSGRETQYF,TGCGCCAGCAGCCAAGATAGCCCCACGTCGGGGAGAGAGACCCAGTACTTC
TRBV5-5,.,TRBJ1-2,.,CASSWAGGANYGYTF,TGTGCCAGCAGCTGGGCAGGAGGGGCGAACTATGGCTACACCTTC
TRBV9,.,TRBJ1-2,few,CASSVDGLNYGYTF,TGTGCCAGCAGCGTAGATGGGCTCAACTATGGCTACACCTTC
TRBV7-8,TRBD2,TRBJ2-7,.,CVSSLGGAGGTYEQYF,TGTGTCAGCAGCTTAGGAGGGGCGGGGGGGACGTACGAGCAGTACTTC
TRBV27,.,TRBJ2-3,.,CASSLYGVGGGTDTQYF,TGTGCCAGCAGTTTATACGGCGTAGGGGGGGGCACAGATACGCAGTATTTT
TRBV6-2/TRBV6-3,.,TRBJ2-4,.,CASSYSIVVVAGRAKNIQYF,TGTGCCAGCAGTTACTCGATCGTAGTAGTGGCGGGAAGAGCCAAAAACATTCAGTACTTC
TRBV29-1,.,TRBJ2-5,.,CSVVSQGGETQYF,TGCAGCGTTGTTAGTCAGGGGGGCGAGACCCAGTACTTC
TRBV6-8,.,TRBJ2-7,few,CASSQGQGTEQYF,TGTGCCAGCAGCCAAGGCCAGGGGACCGAGCAGTACTTC
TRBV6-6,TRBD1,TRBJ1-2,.,CASSYAGTDYGYTF,TGTGCCAGCAGTTACGCCGGGACAGACTATGGCTACACCTTC
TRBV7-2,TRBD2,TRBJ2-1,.,CASSRTGTSFGEQFF,TGTGCCAGCAGCAGAACCGGGACTAGTTTCGGTGAGCAGTTCTTC
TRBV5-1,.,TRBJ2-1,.,CASSWQARSYNEQFF,TGCGCCAGCTCTTGGCAGGCTCGCTCCTACAATGAGCAGTTCTTC
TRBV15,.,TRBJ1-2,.,CATSDSVGSPNYGYTF,TGTGCCACCAGCGACTCGGTGGGGTCTCCTAACTATGGCTACACCTTC
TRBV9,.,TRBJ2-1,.,CASSVFGSAGYNEQFF,TGTGCCAGCAGCGTATTCGGTAGCGCAGGGTACAATGAGCAGTTCTTC
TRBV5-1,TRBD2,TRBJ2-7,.,CASSLASGGPYEQYF,TGCGCCAGCAGCTTGGCTAGCGGGGGACCCTACGAGCAGTACTTC
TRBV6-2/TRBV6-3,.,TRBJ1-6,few,CASSYLRVGSPLHF,TGTGCCAGCAGTTACCTCAGGGTCGGATCACCCCTCCACTTT
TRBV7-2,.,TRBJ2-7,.,CASSFPGNGSKKQYF,TGTGCCAGCAGCTTTCCAGGGAATGGCTCTAAGAAGCAGTACTTC
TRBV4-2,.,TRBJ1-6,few,CASSPSQGHGNSPLHF,TGTGCCAGCAGCCCCTCACAGGGACATGGTAATTCACCCCTCCACTTT
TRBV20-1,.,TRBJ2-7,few,CSASPRDRYEQYF,TGCAGTGCTAGTCCCAGAGATAGGTACGAGCAGTACTTC
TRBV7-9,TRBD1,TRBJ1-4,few,CASSFGQGEKLFF,TGTGCCAGCAGCTTTGGACAGGGCGAAAAACTGTTTTTT
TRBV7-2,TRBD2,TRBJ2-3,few,CASSRRGLAGITDTQYF,TGTGCCAGCAGCCGTAGGGGGCTAGCGGGGATCACAGATACGCAGTATTTT
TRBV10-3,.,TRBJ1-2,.,CAISEGNGYTF,TGTGCCATCAGTGAGGGGAATGGCTACACCTTC
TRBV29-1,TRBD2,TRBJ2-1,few,CSVLGLAGSYNEQFF,TGCAGCGTTCTGGGACTAGCGGGCTCCTACAATGAGCAGTTCTTC
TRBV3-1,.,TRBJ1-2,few,CASSQEAIPVRGYTF,TGTGCCAGCAGCCAAGAGGCGATCCCTGTACGTGGCTACACCTTC
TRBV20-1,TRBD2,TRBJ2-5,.,CSASLAGGNVETQYF,TGCAGTGCTTCGCTAGCGGGGGGGAATGTGGAGACCCAGTACTTC
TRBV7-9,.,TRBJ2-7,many,CASSGNYEQYF,TGTGCCAGCAGCGGTAACTACGAGCAGTACTTC
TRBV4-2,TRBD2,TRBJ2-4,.,CASSQDLLAGGLLVKNIQYF,TGTGCCAGCAGCCAAGACCTACTAGCGGGGGGACTCTTGGTCAAAAACATTCAGTACTTC
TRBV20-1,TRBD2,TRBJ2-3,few,CSATGTSGRTDTQYF,TGCAGTGCTACCGGGACTAGCGGACGCACAGATACGCAGTATTTT
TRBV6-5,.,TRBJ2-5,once,CASSYSRSASKGKETQYF,TGTGCCAGCAGTTACTCGCGAAGTGCTTCAAAGGGGAAAGAGACCCAGTACTTC